A selection of T cell receptor beta chains follows, all from one sample in a study of Graves' ophthalmopathy and Graves' hyperthyroidism. One entry per CDR3 protein results from TCRdb running MiXCR on the multiplex PCR reads. The table has some 370,000 distinct CDR3 sequences, about a sixth seen once. The sample was peripheral blood. Receptors were obtained from an adult woman with stable Graves' hyperthyroidism. Both conserved end residues are part of each CDR3. A D gene is named only where the DNA matches it firmly. Size tells how often a clone was seen (once, few, many) or the class of an expanded clone, and some rows leave it out.

clone size	J gene	V gene	D gene	CDR3 DNA	CDR3 protein
few	TRBJ2-7	TRBV4-1	NA	TGCGCCAGCAGCCAAGGGTCGGCAGTCTACGAGCAGTACTTC	CASSQGSAVYEQYF
few	TRBJ2-7	TRBV4-2	NA	TGTGCCAGCAGCCAAGATGGGGGATCGGTCTACGAGCAGTACTTC	CASSQDGGSVYEQYF
many	TRBJ1-6	TRBV6-5	NA	TGTGCCAGCAGTTACTATGGGGGTGGGTCACCCCTCCACTTT	CASSYYGGGSPLHF
many	TRBJ2-7	TRBV28	NA	TGTGCCAGCAGACCAAGACAGGCTGCTATTGGCGAGCAGTACTTC	CASRPRQAAIGEQYF
NA	TRBJ1-5	TRBV11-2	NA	TGTGCCAGCAGCCCAAATGGGGCTTACTTCAATCAGCCCCAGCATTTT	CASSPNGAYFNQPQHF
many	TRBJ1-1	TRBV12-5	NA	TGTGCTAGTGCCCACTCGGGGGCAATGAACACTGAAGCTTTCTTT	CASAHSGAMNTEAFF
many	TRBJ2-7	TRBV10-3	TRBD2	TGTGCCATCAGTGAGTCTGCTAGCGGGAGCTACGAGCAGTACTTC	CAISESASGSYEQYF
many	TRBJ2-7	TRBV12-3/TRBV12-4	TRBD2	TGTGCCAGCAGTCCCGTAGCGGGAGGGACCTACGAGCAGTACTTC	CASSPVAGGTYEQYF
many	TRBJ1-6	TRBV18	NA	TGTGCCAGCTCACCACAGACGTTTAATTCACCCCTCCACTTT	CASSPQTFNSPLHF
NA	TRBJ2-7	TRBV7-2	NA	TGTGCCAGCAGCTTAGGTTCGGGGGGCTATTACGAGCAGTACTTC	CASSLGSGGYYEQYF
many	TRBJ1-3	TRBV15	TRBD1	TGTGCCACCAGCAGAAGTAAGGGGGCGGACGGAAACACCATATATTTT	CATSRSKGADGNTIYF
many	TRBJ2-5	TRBV6-5	NA	TGTGCCAGCAGTTACTCCCGGGGTATGGAGACCCAGTACTTC	CASSYSRGMETQYF
many	TRBJ2-2	TRBV6-2/TRBV6-3	NA	TGTGCCAGCAGTTACTGGGGCTCGAACACCGGGGAGCTGTTTTTT	CASSYWGSNTGELFF
many	TRBJ1-5	TRBV19	NA	TGTGCCAGTAGGCATGGCGAGACTCATCAGCCCCAGCATTTT	CASRHGETHQPQHF
many	TRBJ2-5	TRBV2	NA	TGTGCCAGCGCCAGTTGGTCCTACGACAACTACTTC	CASASWSYDNYF
NA	TRBJ1-1	TRBV20-1	TRBD1	TGCAGTGCTAGAGCCGGGACAGGGGCGGACACTGAAGCTTTCTTT	CSARAGTGADTEAFF
many	TRBJ1-1	TRBV6-5	NA	TGTGCCAGCAGTTACGGACCGGGGACTGAAGCTTTCTTT	CASSYGPGTEAFF
NA	TRBJ2-2	TRBV6-4	NA	NA	CASRTGGNEQYFGPSTGELFF
many	TRBJ2-2	TRBV28	NA	TGTGGGATCGGGACTTTTGACACCGGGGAGCTGTTTTTT	CGIGTFDTGELFF
many	TRBJ2-7	TRBV7-9	NA	TGTGCCAGCAGCTTAAGGATGGGGTCCTCCTACGAGCAGTACTTC	CASSLRMGSSYEQYF
many	TRBJ1-2	TRBV6-1	TRBD1	TGTGCCAGCAGTGAAGAGGCAGGGGGCTCTAACTATGGCTACACCTTC	CASSEEAGGSNYGYTF
many	TRBJ1-5	TRBV12-3/TRBV12-4	TRBD1	TGTGCCAGCAGTTTAGCTCTGGACAGGGGGTATGTTCAGCCCCAGCATTTT	CASSLALDRGYVQPQHF
NA	TRBJ2-2	TRBV7-6	TRBD2	TGTGCCAGCAGCGGCCGAGCGGGACTAGCGGCCACCGGGGAGCAGTTTTTT	CASSGRAGLAATGEQFF
NA	TRBJ1-6	TRBV6-1	NA	TGTGCCAGCAGTGGTCAGGGCTTCAATTCACCCCTCCACTTT	CASSGQGFNSPLHF
many	TRBJ2-7	TRBV28	TRBD1	TGTGCCAGCAGTGTCTACACAGGGGGCCGGAACGAGCAGTACTTC	CASSVYTGGRNEQYF
many	TRBJ2-3	TRBV7-3	TRBD2	TGTGCCAGCAGCCCGGGGACTAGCGCAGATACGCAGTATTTT	CASSPGTSADTQYF
many	TRBJ2-5	TRBV2	NA	TGTGCCAGCAGTCCGGACCACCAAGAGACCCAGTACTTC	CASSPDHQETQYF
many	TRBJ2-7	TRBV20-1	NA	TGCAGTGCTAGAGATTCGGCCAGAATGAGCCACGGCGAGCAGTACTTC	CSARDSARMSHGEQYF
many	TRBJ2-5	TRBV6-1	NA	TGTGCCAGCAGTGTCCCACGACGTCTTGGGCAAGAGACCCAGTACTTC	CASSVPRRLGQETQYF
many	TRBJ1-3	TRBV11-2	TRBD1	TGTGCCAGCAGCTTAGGTCGAGGCAGGGGGCAATCTGGAAACACCATATATTTT	CASSLGRGRGQSGNTIYF
many	TRBJ2-5	TRBV25-1	NA	TGTGCCAGCAGTGAATCGACTGGGGGGAACAGGGTCCAAGAGACCCAGTACTTC	CASSESTGGNRVQETQYF
many	TRBJ2-5	TRBV18	NA	TGTGCCAGCTCACCACCGTTCGAGACCCAGTACTTC	CASSPPFETQYF
many	TRBJ2-2	TRBV6-2/TRBV6-3	NA	TGTGCCAGCAGTTACGTGAACACCGGGGAGCTGTTTTTT	CASSYVNTGELFF
many	TRBJ2-7	TRBV28	NA	TGTGCCAGCAGTTACTACTATACGATAAAACCGGGACGGCCCTACGAGCAGTACTTC	CASSYYYTIKPGRPYEQYF
many	TRBJ1-2	TRBV29-1	NA	TGCAGCGTTGGGGACTCGTATGGCTACACCTTC	CSVGDSYGYTF
many	TRBJ2-7	TRBV7-2	TRBD2	TGTGCCAGCAGCTTAAATAGGGGAGGAGCGGGAAAGCAGTACTTC	CASSLNRGGAGKQYF
many	TRBJ2-7	TRBV7-2	NA	TGTGCCAGCAGCTTTGGACAGATGAGCTCCTACGAGCAGTACTTC	CASSFGQMSSYEQYF
many	TRBJ2-2	TRBV12-3/TRBV12-4	TRBD2	TGTGCCAGCAGTTTAGCGTCGGGGGGGCAACACACCGGGGAGCTGTTTTTT	CASSLASGGQHTGELFF
many	TRBJ1-2	TRBV28	TRBD1	TGTGCCAGCAGTTCGGGACAGGGGTTGAGCTATGGCTACACCTTC	CASSSGQGLSYGYTF
many	TRBJ2-7	TRBV5-5	TRBD1	TGTGCCAGCAGCCCCAGGACAGGGGGCCACGAGCAGTACTTC	CASSPRTGGHEQYF
many	TRBJ1-1	TRBV7-9	NA	TGTGCCAGCAGCTTAGTAGGGGTTCAGTCTGAAGCTTTCTTT	CASSLVGVQSEAFF
many	TRBJ2-3	TRBV6-2/TRBV6-3	NA	TGTGCCAGCAGTTACTCGGGGCGGACTAGCACAGATACGCAGTATTTT	CASSYSGRTSTDTQYF
NA	TRBJ1-2	TRBV4-3	NA	TGCGCCAGCAGCCAAAGGGTTTACAGCCTCGATGGCTACACCTTC	CASSQRVYSLDGYTF
many	TRBJ1-1	TRBV6-1	NA	TGTGCCAGCTTCAGGGTGAACACTGAAGCTTTCTTT	CASFRVNTEAFF
many	TRBJ1-5	TRBV6-1	NA	TGTGCCAGCAGTGAAGGATTCGGGACTGGACATCAGCCCCAGCATTTT	CASSEGFGTGHQPQHF
NA	TRBJ1-2	TRBV12-3/TRBV12-4	TRBD1	TGTGCCAGCACGGACAGGGGAGTCTCTGGCTACACCTTC	CASTDRGVSGYTF
NA	TRBJ2-5	TRBV6-1	TRBD2	TGTGCCAGCAGTGGAACTAGCGGGACGGAGACCCAGTACTTC	CASSGTSGTETQYF
NA	TRBJ2-2	TRBV2	NA	TGTGCCAGCAGGACCCCCGGGGAGCTGTTTTTT	CASRTPGELFF
many	TRBJ2-7	TRBV12-3/TRBV12-4	TRBD1	TGTGCCAGCACCGACAGGGCCGCGGAGCAGTACTTC	CASTDRAAEQYF
many	TRBJ1-1	TRBV25-1	NA	TGTGCCAGCAGTGACCGCGGACCCAACACTGAAGCTTTCTTT	CASSDRGPNTEAFF
many	TRBJ1-1	TRBV29-1	NA	TGCAGCGTTCCTAGGGAAGGGTTTGAAGCTTTCTTT	CSVPREGFEAFF